This TCR beta chain stems from a study of blood T cells in healthy people across ages. Study at large: Per every two T cells, about one barcoded beta molecule was captured by template switching. The study, taken as a whole, reports: Diversity figures based on one million T cells were deemed too low.

Drawn from each donor were ten milliliters of peripheral blood. Using a J-beta primer mix together with a sample-barcoded 5' primer, a second PCR was run for roughly 6 to 12 cycles. TCRdb passed the 5' RACE reads through MiXCR, listing each CDR3 protein once. The table lists around 800,000 distinct CDR3 sequences, 40% to 50% of them singletons. This clonotype was counted between two and nine times. The antigen is not known. The sample consisted of blood. This receptor was obtained from a man between 60 and 75 years old in good health.

CDR3 nucleotides: TGTGCCAGCAGTTTATCCTCGGGGGTGAACACTGAAGCTTTCTTT. It translates to CASSLSSGVNTEAFF. V and J are TRBV27 and TRBJ1-1; perhaps TRBD1 as D (5 bases). Germline V gene data show CDR1 as MNHEY and CDR2 as SMNVEV (reference sequence). V gave up 0 bases and J gave up 0 bases, with 8 bases separating them. The CDR3 loop spans 15 amino acids.